This TCR beta chain was found in a study of blood T cell repertoires in COVID-19. As for the study in general: Samples representing acute and convalescent COVID-19 were sourced from the United States, Italy and Spain.

V lost 1 base to trimming and J lost 2 bases, with 7 bases between them. The CDR3 has 14 residues. Germline assignment: CDR1 MNHEY and CDR2 SVGEGT. Source study methods: By means of reference gene primer amplification, nucleated cell counts were estimated. The data were produced by immunoSEQ multiplex PCR, yet TCRdb's version contains in-frame clones alone and is incomplete. Clone size and the V and J calls come from that table; the DNA yielded D and trimming. The sample shows about 120,000 clones, around 82% of them seen only once. The V gene is TRBV6-2 or TRBV6-3, the J gene TRBJ2-3; D call uncertain. This sequence was found in a human donor in a cohort sampled during active COVID-19. The sequenced sample was peripheral blood. As DNA, the CDR3 is TGTGCCAGCAGTTACTACAGAACCACAGATACGCAGTATTTT. Its protein is CASSYYRTTDTQYF.